Listed here are 6 T cell receptor beta chains from one sample, sequenced in a study of OX40 agonist ivuxolimab in advanced cancers. The method was immunoSEQ multiplex PCR; TCRdb's version includes in-frame clones alone and lacks a portion of them. The sample lists around 48,000 clones, approximately 77% occurring once. This specimen was CD4+ or CD8+ T cells sorted from blood, taken in a trial of the OX40 agonist ivuxolimab. These TCRs come from an adult with an advanced solid tumor such as melanoma, head and neck, liver or kidney cancer.

The chain has TRBV10-1 and TRBJ2-2; D perhaps matches TRBD1 (5 bases). V was trimmed by 6 bases and J by 5 bases, leaving 22 bases between them. This CDR3 contains 17 residues. CDR1 WNHNN and CDR2 SYGVQD come from the germline V gene (reference sequence). The CDR3 spells CASSARWGEAETGELFF. DNA for the CDR3: TGCGCCAGCAGCGCCAGATGGGGCGAAGCCGAAACCGGGGAGCTGTTTTTT.

This clone was counted only a few times. The chain employs TRBV11-2 and TRBJ2-3; TRBD2 is a possible D gene (5 bases). CDR3 length equals 14 residues. V lost 2 bases and J 0 bases, leaving 6 bases between the germline ends. Germline CDR1 and CDR2: SGHAT and FQNNGV. The CDR3 DNA follows: TGTGCCAGCAGCTTACGGGGTAGCACAGATACGCAGTATTTT. Its protein is CASSLRGSTDTQYF.

The chain carries TRBV5-4 and TRBJ1-6, with unresolved D. The CDR3 totals 14 residues. V lost 1 base to trimming and J lost 4 bases, with 6 bases between them. Germline CDR1 SGHNT, CDR2 YYREEE (reference sequence). The CDR3 loop reads CASSLSRYNSPLHF. CDR3 DNA sequence: TGTGCCAGCAGCTTGAGTAGATATAATTCACCCCTCCACTTT.

The genes are TRBV5-1 and TRBJ2-5, with D possibly matching TRBD1 (5 bases). V was cut by 4 bases and J by 0 bases, with 13 bases left in between. CDR1 is SGHRS and CDR2 is YFSETQ in the germline V gene. This CDR3 region has 15 residues. The CDR3 loop reads CASSVAIGDQETQYF. Written as DNA, the CDR3 is TGCGCCAGCAGCGTGGCGATAGGGGACCAAGAGACCCAGTACTTC. Filled out from reference TRBV5-1 and TRBJ2-5, the complete variable domain reads KAGVTQTPRYLIKTRGQQVTLSCSPISGHRSVSWYQQTPGQGLQFLFEYFSETQRNKGNFPGRFSGRQFSNSRSEMNVSTLELGDSALYLCASSVAIGDQETQYFGPGTRLLVL.

The rearrangement links TRBV29-1 to TRBJ1-2; weak D call: TRBD1 (5 bases). The V gene lost 4 bases and the J gene lost 4 bases, with 7 bases spanning the gap. Germline CDR1 and CDR2: SQVTM and ANQGSEA. This CDR3 comprises 11 residues. The DNA of the CDR3 is TGCAGCGTTGGGGGGTTCTATGGCTACACCTTC. Protein sequence: CSVGGFYGYTF.

This rearrangement joins TRBV6-5 to TRBJ1-1; D unresolved. Trimming removed 5 bases at V and 8 bases at J, with 0 bases between. The CDR3 runs to 8 residues. The germline gives CDR1 MNHEY, CDR2 SVGAGI. The CDR3 loop reads CASSEAFF. The CDR3 DNA reads TGTGCCAGCAGTGAAGCTTTCTTT.